A single TCR beta chain is shown here with its context. These data originate in a study of siplizumab effects on memory and regulatory T cells. This CDR3 comprises 15 residues. Germline V lookup: CDR1 ENHRY, CDR2 SYGVKD. Deletions cut 2 bases from V and 5 bases from J, with 10 bases between. The table came from immunoSEQ multiplex PCR; TCRdb's copy has only in-frame clones and leaves some out. This sample has over 100,000 clones, with under 95% found just once. What was sequenced was Tregs sorted from blood. V is TRBV10-3 and J is TRBJ1-6, with unresolved D. The receptor's source is a human donor in good health. For the CDR3, the DNA is TGTGCCATCAGTGAGAATACAGCTCATAATTCACCCCTCCACTTT. This encodes CAISENTAHNSPLHF.